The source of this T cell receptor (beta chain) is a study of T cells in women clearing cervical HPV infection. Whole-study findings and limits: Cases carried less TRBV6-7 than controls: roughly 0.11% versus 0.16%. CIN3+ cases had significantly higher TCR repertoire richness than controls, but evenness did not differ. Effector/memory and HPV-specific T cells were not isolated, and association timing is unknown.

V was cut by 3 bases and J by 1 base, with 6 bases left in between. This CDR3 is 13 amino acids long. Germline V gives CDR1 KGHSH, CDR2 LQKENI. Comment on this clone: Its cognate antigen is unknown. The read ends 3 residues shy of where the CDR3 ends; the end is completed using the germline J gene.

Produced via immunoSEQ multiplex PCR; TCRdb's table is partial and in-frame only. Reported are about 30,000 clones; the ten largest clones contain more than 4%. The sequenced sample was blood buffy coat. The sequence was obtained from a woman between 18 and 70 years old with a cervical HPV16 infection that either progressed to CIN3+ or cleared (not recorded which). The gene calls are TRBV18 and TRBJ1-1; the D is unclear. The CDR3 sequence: CASSPAANTEAFF. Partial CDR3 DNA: TGTGCCAGCTCACCCGCGGCGAACACTGAA.